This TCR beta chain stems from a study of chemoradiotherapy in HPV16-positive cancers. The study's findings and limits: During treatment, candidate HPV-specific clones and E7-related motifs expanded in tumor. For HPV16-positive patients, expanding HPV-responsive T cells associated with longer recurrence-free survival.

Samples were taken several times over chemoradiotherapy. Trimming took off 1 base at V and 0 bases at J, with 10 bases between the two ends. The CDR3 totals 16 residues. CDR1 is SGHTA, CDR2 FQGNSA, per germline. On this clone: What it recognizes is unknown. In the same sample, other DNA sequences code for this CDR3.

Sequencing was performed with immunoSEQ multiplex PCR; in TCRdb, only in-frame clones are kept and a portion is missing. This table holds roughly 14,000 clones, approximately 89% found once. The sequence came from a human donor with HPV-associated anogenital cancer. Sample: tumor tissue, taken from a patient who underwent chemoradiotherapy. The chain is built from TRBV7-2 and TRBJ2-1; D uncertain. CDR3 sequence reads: CASSLGGPSSYNEQFF. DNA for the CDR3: TGTGCCAGCAGCTTAGGTGGACCTAGCTCCTACAATGAGCAGTTCTTC.